This entry lists 22 T cell receptor beta chains sequenced from one sample in a study of blood T cell repertoires in COVID-19. The data were produced by immunoSEQ multiplex PCR, yet TCRdb's version contains in-frame clones alone and is incomplete. The table has 150,000 to 200,000 clones, about 83% seen once; the top ten hold about 19%. Source material: peripheral blood. These receptors were obtained from a woman between 65 and 79 years old who had recovered from COVID-19.

The V call is TRBV6-6, the J call TRBJ2-7, with a tentative D call TRBD1 (6 bases). CDR1 is MNHNY and CDR2 is SVGAGI in the germline V gene (reference sequence). Trimming stripped 6 bases from V and 2 bases from J, with 14 bases between. The length of the CDR3 is 14 residues. This CDR3 is CASRPHRDTYEQYF. As DNA, the CDR3 is TGTGCCAGCAGACCCCACAGGGATACCTACGAGCAGTACTTC.

This rearrangement joins TRBV5-1 to TRBJ1-2; 7 bases fit TRBD1. CDR1 SGHRS and CDR2 YFSETQ come from the germline V gene. The CDR3 loop spans 13 amino acids. V lost 5 bases and J lost 4; bases outside the gene matches: 5. The CDR3 DNA follows: TGCGCCAGCAGTGAGGGGGCAGGCTATGGCTACACCTTC. Amino acid sequence: CASSEGAGYGYTF.

The chain carries TRBV18 and TRBJ2-3; 11 bases line up with TRBD2. The CDR3 covers 17 residues. CDR1 is KGHSH and CDR2 is LQKENI in the germline V gene. V dropped 3 bases and J dropped 6; count of bases not matched to a gene: 11. CDR3 bases: TGTGCCAGCTCACCCGGGACTAGCGGAGCGTTCGTCGATACGCAGTATTTT. Its translation: CASSPGTSGAFVDTQYF.

This chain connects TRBV9 to TRBJ2-7, with 7 bases identical to TRBD2. Germline lookup yields CDR1 SGDLS and CDR2 YYNGEE. J was trimmed by 4 bases and V by 3 bases; bases with no gene match: 7. The length of the CDR3 is 14 residues. The CDR3 region has the DNA TGTGCCAGCAGCGGCCGCGGGAGCCCATACGAGCAGTACTTC. Translation: CASSGRGSPYEQYF. The full variable domain, in which reference TRBV9 and TRBJ2-7 provide the parts outside the CDR3, is DSGVTQTPKHLITATGQRVTLRCSPRSGDLSVYWYQQSLDQGLQFLIQYYNGEERAKGNILERFSAQQFPDLHSELNLSSLELGDSALYFCASSGRGSPYEQYFGPGTRLTVT.

The V and J genes are TRBV29-1 and TRBJ1-5; unclear D gene. CDR3 length: 12 residues. V shed 4 bases and J shed 9 bases, with 13 bases lying between them. The germline V gene encodes CDR1 SQVTM and CDR2 ANQGSEA. The CDR3 DNA reads TGCAGCGTTGGGGCCCCCCCTTGGCCCCAGCATTTT. Translating gives CSVGAPPWPQHF.

The CDR3 DNA sequence: TGTGCCACCAGCAGAGAAGGCGGTCTTTCTGGGGCCAACGTCCTGACTTTC. Protein product: CATSREGGLSGANVLTF. The V call is TRBV15, the J call TRBJ2-6; D remains ambiguous. The CDR3 spans 17 residues. Per germline, CDR1 LNHNV and CDR2 YYDKDF (reference sequence). The V and J ends lost 0 bases and 1 base respectively, with 10 bases between them.

This chain links TRBV19 with TRBJ2-7; 7 bases agree with TRBD1. Germline values: CDR1 LNHDA, CDR2 SQIVND (reference sequence). J lost 2 bases, V lost 2 bases, and 6 bases had no gene match. The CDR3 runs to 15 residues. The CDR3 is CASSITRTGPYEQYF. In nucleotides, the CDR3 is TGTGCCAGTAGTATAACCCGGACAGGCCCCTACGAGCAGTACTTC.

The chain uses TRBV9 and TRBJ1-4, with TRBD1 matching over 7 bases. Germline-derived CDR1 and CDR2 are SGDLS and YYNGEE. V was clipped by 3 bases and J by 4 bases; unmatched bases: 3. This CDR3 is 14 amino acids long. CDR3 in DNA: TGTGCCAGCAGCGCCGGGACAGATAATGAAAAACTGTTTTTT. Its protein product is CASSAGTDNEKLFF.

This clone occurred a few times. This CDR3 is CASSFRVPEPLHF. The DNA of the CDR3 is TGTGCCAGCAGCTTTAGAGTCCCGGAGCCCCTCCACTTT. The chain recombines TRBV7-2 with TRBJ1-6; unclear D gene. The germline V gene has CDR1 SGHTA and CDR2 FQGNSA. There are 13 residues in the CDR3. Trimming stripped 3 bases from V and 13 bases from J, with 13 bases between.

The chain carries TRBV23-1 and TRBJ2-1; weak D call: TRBD1 (6 bases). TRBV23-1 counts as an open reading frame of uncertain function. The CDR3 loop spans 14 amino acids. Trimming cost V 0 bases and J 11 bases, with 14 bases left between them. Written as DNA, the CDR3 is TGCGCCAGCAGTCAATCCCCCCCAGGGGATCAGCAGTTCTTC. Amino acids: CASSQSPPGDQQFF.

This clone is a singleton in its sample. The gene calls are TRBV28 and TRBJ1-5, with D uncertain. The germline gives CDR1 MDHEN, CDR2 SYDVKM. This CDR3 has 14 amino acids. Between the trimmed V and J ends, which lost 6 bases and 2 bases, there was a span of 11 bases. The CDR3 nucleotides read TGTGCCAGCAGACCCGTCGGGGGCAATCAGCCCCAGCATTTT. The encoded protein is CASRPVGGNQPQHF.

This chain links TRBV4-2 with TRBJ2-3; D is possibly TRBD2 (7 bases). CDR1 and CDR2 (germline): LGHNA, YNFKEQ. The CDR3 length is 16 residues. The V end was cut by 1 base, the J end by 3 bases, with 14 bases between. CDR3 in DNA: TGTGCCAGCAGCCAAGTGGGGGGGCCGGGTACAGATACGCAGTATTTT. Translating it yields CASSQVGGPGTDTQYF.

The chain couples TRBV11-2 to TRBJ2-7; TRBD2 agrees at 8 bases. This CDR3 region has 16 residues. V shed 4 bases, J shed 1 base, and the junction held 9 bases outside the gene matches. CDR1 and CDR2 (germline): SGHAT, FQNNGV. The CDR3 sequence: CASSYWAGLGSYEQYF. In DNA, the CDR3 is TGTGCCAGCAGCTATTGGGCGGGACTAGGTTCCTACGAGCAGTACTTC. Looking up the rest from reference TRBV11-2 and TRBJ2-7 gives the full variable domain: EAGVAQSPRYKIIEKRQSVAFWCNPISGHATLYWYQQILGQGPKLLIQFQNNGVVDDSQLPKDRFSAERLKGVDSTLKIQPAKLEDSAVYLCASSYWAGLGSYEQYFGPGTRLTVT.

CDR3 sequence reads: CASSGGTSGAFDETQYF. CDR3 coding DNA: TGTGCCAGCAGTGGCGGGACTAGCGGGGCGTTCGATGAGACCCAGTACTTC. The chain is built from TRBV28 and TRBJ2-5; 13 nucleotides line up with TRBD2. Germline V gene lookup returns CDR1 MDHEN and CDR2 SYDVKM. This CDR3 contains 17 residues. V gave up 5 bases and J gave up 5 bases; unmatched junction bases: 11.

The chain links TRBV3-1 (or the pseudogene TRBV3-2) to TRBJ1-1; unclear D gene. V lost 3 bases and J lost 7, with 15 bases in between. CDR1 LGHDT and CDR2 YNNKEL come from the germline V gene (reference sequence). The length of the CDR3 is 14 residues. In nucleotides, the CDR3 is TGTGCCAGCAGCCAGAACAAGGGAGTGGGTGAAGCTTTCTTT. Translating gives CASSQNKGVGEAFF.

The chain links TRBV18 to TRBJ2-5; D possibly corresponds to TRBD2 (5 bases). The CDR3 spans 13 residues. Trimming stripped 8 bases from V and 5 bases from J, with 15 bases between. Germline V CDR1 and CDR2: KGHSH, LQKENI. CDR3 DNA sequence: TGTGCCAGCCAAGACACCAGGAGGGAGACCCAGTACTTC. Translating it yields CASQDTRRETQYF.

The rearrangement uses TRBV20-1 and TRBJ1-1; D may be TRBD1 (6 bases). From germline, CDR1 is DFQATT and CDR2 SNEGSKA (reference sequence). The CDR3 has 11 amino acids. CDR3 region: CFRGTDTEAFF. The CDR3 DNA follows: TGCTTTAGGGGGACGGACACTGAAGCTTTCTTT.

This clone was seen a handful of times. The chain links TRBV5-1 to TRBJ1-1; D not certain. Germline V CDR1 and CDR2: SGHRS, YFSETQ. V was pared by 4 bases and J by 4 bases, with 11 bases between. CDR3 length: 13 residues. CDR3 loop: CASSLPGVTEAFF. In DNA form, the CDR3 reads TGCGCCAGCAGCCTACCGGGTGTCACTGAAGCTTTCTTT. The variable domain in full, with the rest retrieved from reference TRBV5-1 and TRBJ1-1, is KAGVTQTPRYLIKTRGQQVTLSCSPISGHRSVSWYQQTPGQGLQFLFEYFSETQRNKGNFPGRFSGRQFSNSRSEMNVSTLELGDSALYLCASSLPGVTEAFFGQGTRLTVV.

V is TRBV3-1 (or the pseudogene TRBV3-2) and J is TRBJ2-1; D possibly corresponds to TRBD2 (6 bases). Trimming pared 4 bases from V and 5 bases from J, leaving 18 bases between. Germline V gene sequence: CDR1 LGHDT, CDR2 YNNKEL (reference sequence). This CDR3 comprises 16 residues. CDR3 DNA: TGTGCCAGCAGCCCGTTGGCGGGGAGAGGGAACAATGAGCAGTTCTTC. Encoded protein: CASSPLAGRGNNEQFF.

This chain joins TRBV4-2 and TRBJ2-7, with 11 bases that match TRBD2. This CDR3 has 15 amino acids. The trim removed 4 bases at V and 2 bases at J, leaving 4 bases unmatched. Germline assignment: CDR1 LGHNA and CDR2 YNFKEQ. The CDR3 protein is CASSPGLAGTYEQYF. CDR3 DNA sequence: TGTGCCAGCAGCCCCGGACTAGCGGGCACCTACGAGCAGTACTTC.

The chain is built from TRBV9 and TRBJ2-1; 9 nucleotides match TRBD1. There are 17 residues in the CDR3. J was trimmed by 0 bases and V by 3 bases; bases with no gene match: 7. In germline, CDR1 is SGDLS, CDR2 YYNGEE. The DNA of the CDR3 is TGTGCCAGCAGCGCCCGACAGGGGGGGTACTCCTACAATGAGCAGTTCTTC. This gives the protein CASSARQGGYSYNEQFF.

The gene calls are TRBV30 and TRBJ1-2; no reliable D call. This CDR3 has 11 residues. Trimming removed 3 bases from V and 2 bases from J, with 4 bases in between. CDR1 GTSNPN and CDR2 SVGIG come from the germline V gene (reference sequence). The CDR3 is CAWSVNYGYTF. Here the CDR3 DNA reads TGTGCCTGGAGCGTCAACTATGGCTACACCTTC.